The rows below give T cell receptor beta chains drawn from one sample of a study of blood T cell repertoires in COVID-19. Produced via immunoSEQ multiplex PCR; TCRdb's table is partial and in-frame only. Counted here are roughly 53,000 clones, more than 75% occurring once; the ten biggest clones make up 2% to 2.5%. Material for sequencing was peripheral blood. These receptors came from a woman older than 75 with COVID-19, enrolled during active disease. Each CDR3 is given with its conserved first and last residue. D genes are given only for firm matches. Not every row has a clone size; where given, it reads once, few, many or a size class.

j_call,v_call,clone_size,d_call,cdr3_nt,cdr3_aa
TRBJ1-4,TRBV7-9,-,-,TGTGCCAGCAGCTTAGCCTCGGACAGTTTTAATGAAAAACTGTTTTTT,CASSLASDSFNEKLFF
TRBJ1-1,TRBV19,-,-,TGTGCCAGTAGATGGGGCAGGAGGAACACTGAAGCTTTCTTT,CASRWGRRNTEAFF
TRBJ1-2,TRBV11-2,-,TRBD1,TGTGCCAGCAGCCCCCCCGGACAGGTACGCGGCTACACCTTC,CASSPPGQVRGYTF
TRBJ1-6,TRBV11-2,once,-,TGTGCCAGCAGCTCGAGGGGGGGAAACTCCTATAATTCACCCCTCCACTTT,CASSSRGGNSYNSPLHF
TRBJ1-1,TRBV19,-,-,TGTGCCAGCCAAGGGGTTAGGCCGAACACTGAAGCTTTCTTT,CASQGVRPNTEAFF
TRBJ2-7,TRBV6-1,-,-,TGTGCCAGCAGTGAAATGGGGGGTTCCTACGAGCAGTACTTC,CASSEMGGSYEQYF
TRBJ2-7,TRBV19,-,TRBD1,TGTGCCAGTAGCAGGACAGGGGGCAGGAACGAGCAGTACTTC,CASSRTGGRNEQYF
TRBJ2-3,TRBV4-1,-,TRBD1,TGCGCCAGCAGCCCCGGGACAGGGGAGGCAGATACGCAGTATTTT,CASSPGTGEADTQYF
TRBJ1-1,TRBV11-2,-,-,TGTGCCAGCAGTTACGGCGGGAACACTGAAGCTTTCTTT,CASSYGGNTEAFF
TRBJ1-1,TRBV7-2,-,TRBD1,TGTGCCAGCAGCGCACAGGGGTTTGCTGAAGCTTTCTTT,CASSAQGFAEAFF
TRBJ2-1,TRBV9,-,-,TGTGCCAGCAGCGTAGCACTAACTGCCTACAATGAGCAGTTCTTC,CASSVALTAYNEQFF
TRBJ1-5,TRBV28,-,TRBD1,TGTGCCAGCTGGGACAGTAATCAGCCCCAGCATTTT,CASWDSNQPQHF
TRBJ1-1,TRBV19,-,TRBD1,TGTGCCAGTAGCGGGACAGGGTATCCTGAAGCTTTCTTT,CASSGTGYPEAFF
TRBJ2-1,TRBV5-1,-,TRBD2,TGCGCCAGCAGCTTAGCAGGGCCTCGCTCTAGCGGGGGCCCTTGGGATGAGCAGTTCTTC,CASSLAGPRSSGGPWDEQFF
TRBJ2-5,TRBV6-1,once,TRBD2,TGTGCCAGCAGTGAAGAGCCCTGGTCTGGAGCGGGAGGCCGACGAGAGACCCAGTACTTC,CASSEEPWSGAGGRRETQYF
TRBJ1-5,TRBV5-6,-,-,TGTGCCAGCAGTAGGACACGCAATCAGCCCCAGCATTTT,CASSRTRNQPQHF
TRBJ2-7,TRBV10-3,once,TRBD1,TGTGCCATCAGAGCCGGGACAGGGCTGGACGAGCAGTACTTC,CAIRAGTGLDEQYF
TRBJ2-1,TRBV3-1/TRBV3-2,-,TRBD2,TGTGCCAGCAGCCATCGCAAAGGTAGCGGGAGGGCCAATGAGCAGTTCTTC,CASSHRKGSGRANEQFF
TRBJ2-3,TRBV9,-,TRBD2,TGTGCCAGCAGCGTAGGTAGCGGGGGGGTAACTAGCACAGATACGCAGTATTTT,CASSVGSGGVTSTDTQYF
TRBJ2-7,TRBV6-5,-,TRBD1,TGTGCCAGCAGTTTGACAGGGGGGCCCTACGAGCAGTACTTC,CASSLTGGPYEQYF
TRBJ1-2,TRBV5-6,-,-,TGTGCCAGCAGCTTGGCCCGCGGACAGAGAGCTAGTGGCTACACCTTC,CASSLARGQRASGYTF
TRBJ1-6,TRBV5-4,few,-,TGTGCCAGCAGCTTGGGACAGAGGATCGATTCACCCCTCCACTTT,CASSLGQRIDSPLHF
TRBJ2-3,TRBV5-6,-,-,TGTGCCAGCAGCTTGAAGGGCAGGGGATACACAGATACGCAGTATTTT,CASSLKGRGYTDTQYF
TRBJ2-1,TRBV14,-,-,TGTGCCAGCAGCCAACAAGCAGGGTTGGGTGAGCAGTTCTTC,CASSQQAGLGEQFF
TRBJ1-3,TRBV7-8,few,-,TGTGCCAGCAGCTTATATAGCAGAGGCTCTGGAAACACCATATATTTT,CASSLYSRGSGNTIYF
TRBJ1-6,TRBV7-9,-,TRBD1,TGTGCCAGCAGCCTCGATGGGACAGCCAATAATTCACCCCTCCACTTT,CASSLDGTANNSPLHF
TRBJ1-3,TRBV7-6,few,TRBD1,TGTGCCAGCAGCCCCGGACAGGACTCTGGAAACACCATATATTTT,CASSPGQDSGNTIYF
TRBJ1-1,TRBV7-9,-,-,TGTGCCAGCAGCTTAGCGTTATCCCAGAGGGAAGCTTTCTTT,CASSLALSQREAFF